Each of the 3 T cell receptor beta chains below was sequenced from the same sample in a study of T cells in Graves' hyperthyroidism and ophthalmopathy. Amplified TCR beta CDR3 regions came from RNA transcripts. The HTBI primer set served for first-round RT-PCR of the TCR CDR3. In TCRdb, the multiplex PCR reads were re-called with MiXCR into one record per CDR3 protein. The data hold approximately 640,000 distinct CDR3 sequences, with 16% observed a single time. Material: blood. Receptors originate from a woman aged 25 to 39 with Graves' hyperthyroidism.

This clonotype was detected ten times or more. CDR3 DNA: TGTGCCAGCAGTGATCGACAAGGCACAGATACGCAGTATTTT. Encoded protein: CASSDRQGTDTQYF. The rearrangement uses TRBV2 and TRBJ2-3; D remains ambiguous. The CDR3 loop spans 14 amino acids. V shed 3 bases and J shed 1 base, with 8 bases lying between them. CDR1 is SNHLY and CDR2 is FYNNEI in the germline V gene.

This clonotype was picked up a small number of times. The gene calls are TRBV18 and TRBJ1-2; 7 bases agree with TRBD1. This CDR3 is 14 amino acids long. V shed 3 bases and J 8 bases; nucleotides not matched to a gene: 9. CDR1 KGHSH and CDR2 LQKENI come from the germline V gene. CDR3 amino acids: CASSPGQAPGGYTF. The CDR3 DNA is TGTGCCAGCTCACCCGGACAGGCACCGGGAGGCTACACCTTC.

The chain carries TRBV5-6 and TRBJ2-5, with D unresolved. Per the germline V gene, CDR1 is SGHDT and CDR2 is YYEEEE. V was cut by 2 bases and J by 0 bases, with 14 bases left in between. This CDR3 has 16 residues. In DNA form, the CDR3 reads TGTGCCAGCAGCTTCCCTCTGGGCGCGAACCAAGAGACCCAGTACTTC. This encodes CASSFPLGANQETQYF.